Below, 31 T cell receptor beta chains from the same sample are listed, as sequenced in a study of post-analysis software for immune sequencing data. No antigen has been identified for these receptors. Broader study findings: The study found TRBV5-6, TRBV5-1 and TRBV20-1 among several TRBV segments more frequent in patients than controls.

TCR beta libraries were prepared from cDNA with unique molecular identifiers. TCRdb itself ran the PCR reads through MiXCR, one entry per CDR3 protein. The repertoire holds about 820,000 distinct CDR3 sequences, with roughly 58% as singletons. The source material was blood. These receptors were collected from a girl between 10 and 17 years old with multiple sclerosis.

This clonotype was detected only once. V usage is TRBV3-1 and J usage is TRBJ2-7; 8 bases agree with TRBD2. V lost 4 bases, J lost 4 bases, and 12 bases stayed unmatched. Germline-derived CDR1 and CDR2 are LGHDT and YNNKEL (reference sequence). This CDR3 comprises 16 residues. CDR3 bases: TGTGCCAGCAGCCTGGTAGCGGGACTTATGATATACGAGCAGTACTTC. Its translation: CASSLVAGLMIYEQYF.

This clonotype was seen a single time. The rearrangement uses TRBV29-1 and TRBJ1-2, with a weak D call TRBD1 (6 bases). The CDR3 has 12 residues. The germline V gene encodes CDR1 SQVTM and CDR2 ANQGSEA. V shed 5 bases and J shed 4 bases, with 11 bases lying between them. Here the CDR3 DNA reads TGCAGCGTTCAACAGGGCGGCTATGGCTACACCTTC. It encodes CSVQQGGYGYTF.

V is TRBV20-1 and J is TRBJ2-6; D uncertain. The CDR3 has 15 amino acids. CDR1 and CDR2 from the germline V gene are DFQATT and SNEGSKA (reference sequence). Trimming removed 5 bases at V and 4 bases at J, with 15 bases between. CDR3 amino acids: CSAPAGKPGANVLTF. CDR3 DNA sequence: TGCAGTGCTCCGGCTGGCAAGCCAGGGGCCAACGTCCTGACTTTC.

Only a few counts were recorded for this clonotype. The rearrangement joins TRBV10-3 to TRBJ2-3, with D perhaps TRBD1 or TRBD2 (6 bases each). Trimming took off 3 bases at V and 1 base at J, with 11 bases between the two ends. The CDR3 is made up of 15 amino acids. Looked up from germline, CDR1 is ENHRY and CDR2 is SYGVKD. The CDR3 DNA reads as TGTGCCATCAGTGATTGGGGGGCGGGCACAGATACGCAGTATTTT. This codes for CAISDWGAGTDTQYF.

This rearrangement joins TRBV20-1 to TRBJ1-2, with 7 nucleotides matching TRBD1. After removal of 3 bases from V and 3 bases from J, the junction contained 16 bases not matched to a gene. There are 17 residues in the CDR3. Germline CDR1 reads DFQATT; CDR2 reads SNEGSKA (reference sequence). CDR3 sequence reads: CSARKGTPGTVYYGYTF. CDR3 in DNA: TGCAGTGCTAGGAAAGGTACCCCCGGGACAGTCTACTATGGCTACACCTTC.

The chain carries TRBV20-1 and TRBJ1-4; TRBD1 might be the D (5 bases). Trimming shortened V by 5 bases and J by 7 bases, and 17 bases separated the two germline ends. Germline assignment: CDR1 DFQATT and CDR2 SNEGSKA (reference sequence). The CDR3 has 14 amino acids. CDR3 amino acids: CSAPTPGGGEKLFF. CDR3 sequence (DNA): TGCAGTGCTCCGACCCCCGGGGGTGGTGAAAAACTGTTTTTT.

The chain combines TRBV7-6 with TRBJ2-6, with D maybe TRBD2 (5 bases). The germline V gene encodes CDR1 SGHVS and CDR2 FNYEAQ. V lost 3 bases and J 0 bases, leaving 9 bases between the germline ends. The CDR3 is 16 amino acids. The CDR3 sequence is CASSFPEGSGANVLTF. The CDR3, as DNA: TGTGCCAGCAGCTTCCCCGAGGGCTCTGGGGCCAACGTCCTGACTTTC.

This chain connects TRBV10-3 to TRBJ2-5, with D maybe TRBD2 (7 bases). CDR1 and CDR2 (germline): ENHRY, SYGVKD. The CDR3 has 13 residues. V lost 11 bases to trimming and J lost 2 bases, with 15 bases between them. This CDR3 reads CASQAGTQETQYF. The CDR3 region has the DNA TGTGCCTCTCAAGCGGGGACACAAGAGACCCAGTACTTC.

The table lists this clonotype with a count of one. The chain is built from TRBV4-1 and TRBJ2-7, with TRBD1 identical over 10 bases. Germline trimming cut 5 bases from V and 1 base from J; bases unmatched to any gene: 11. This CDR3 is built from 17 residues. In germline, CDR1 is MGHRA, CDR2 YSYEKL. CDR3: CASSRLAGTGASYEQYF. CDR3 coding DNA: TGCGCCAGCAGCAGACTTGCCGGGACAGGGGCTTCCTACGAGCAGTACTTC.

The chain carries TRBV29-1 and TRBJ2-1, with 7 bases that match TRBD1. This CDR3 is built from 14 residues. V lost 2 bases, J lost 6 bases, and 7 bases stayed unmatched. Germline CDR1 and CDR2: SQVTM and ANQGSEA. CDR3 nucleotides: TGCAGCGTTGAACCACAGGGGCCTGGCAATGAGCAGTTCTTC. Residues: CSVEPQGPGNEQFF.

This chain links TRBV4-1 with TRBJ1-1; TRBD1 might be the D (5 bases). The length of the CDR3 is 16 residues. V lost 1 base and J 3 bases, leaving 15 bases between the germline ends. CDR1 is MGHRA and CDR2 is YSYEKL in the germline V gene. The CDR3 loop is CASSQAQGILDTEAFF. CDR3 nucleotide sequence: TGCGCCAGCAGCCAAGCGCAGGGAATCCTGGACACTGAAGCTTTCTTT.

This rearrangement joins TRBV15 to TRBJ2-4; D not certain. Germline assignment: CDR1 LNHNV and CDR2 YYDKDF (reference sequence). Trimming stripped 3 bases from V and 13 bases from J, with 25 bases between. The CDR3 runs to 16 residues. CDR3 nucleotide sequence: TGTGCCACCAGCAGCGCTACTATCTCAGGATTCAATGAGCAGTACTTC. The encoded protein is CATSSATISGFNEQYF.

This clonotype was seen a handful of times. The chain carries TRBV12-3 or TRBV12-4 and TRBJ2-5; 8 bases are shared with TRBD2. The CDR3 contains 14 residues. V trimming: 5 bases; J trimming: 5 bases; junction bases outside the gene matches: 7. The CDR3 here is CASSRDGGGETQYF. The DNA for the CDR3 is TGTGCCAGCAGTCGAGACGGCGGGGGGGAGACCCAGTACTTC.

This clonotype was detected once. The chain joins TRBV7-2 to TRBJ1-6; no reliable D call. The CDR3 is 16 amino acids. Germline values: CDR1 SGHTA, CDR2 FQGNSA. Deletions cut 0 bases from V and 7 bases from J, with 13 bases between. In DNA form, the CDR3 reads TGTGCCAGCAGCTTAGCGGGCCAGCCCGTCAATTCACCCCTCCACTTT. Translating it yields CASSLAGQPVNSPLHF.

The rearrangement joins TRBV18 to TRBJ1-1; TRBD1 matches 10 bases. Trimming cost V 3 bases and J 5 bases; bases outside gene matches: 6. Germline V gene lookup returns CDR1 KGHSH and CDR2 LQKENI. CDR3 length: 15 amino acids. CDR3 in amino acids: CASSPRQGAWTEAFF. The DNA of the CDR3 is TGTGCCAGCTCACCCCGACAGGGGGCATGGACTGAAGCTTTCTTT.

The CDR3 coding sequence is TGCGCCAGCAGCTTGGATGGGGTCGAGGCGACCCAGTACTTC. It translates to CASSLDGVEATQYF. The V and J genes are TRBV5-1 and TRBJ2-1; D gene ambiguous. The DNA end favors TRBJ2-5, so the J call may be wrong. Germline V CDR1 and CDR2: SGHRS, YFSETQ. This CDR3 is 14 amino acids long.

This clonotype was detected a few times. The gene calls are TRBV7-9 and TRBJ2-4; 8 bases align to TRBD1. The DNA end is a closer match to TRBJ2-7, so the J assignment may be wrong. From germline, CDR1 is SEHNR and CDR2 FQNEAQ (reference sequence). The length of the CDR3 is 14 residues. CDR3 sequence (DNA): TGTGCCAGCAGCGTGGACAGGGTGACCGACGAGCAGTACTTC. Amino acids: CASSVDRVTDEQYF.

This clonotype showed up just once. This chain connects TRBV20-1 to TRBJ2-1; TRBD2 matches at 7 bases. V trimming: 1 base; J trimming: 9 bases; junction bases outside the gene matches: 12. The CDR3 contains 15 residues. The V gene's germline CDR1 is DFQATT and CDR2 SNEGSKA (reference sequence). The CDR3 sequence is CSARGRAGESGEQFF. The DNA of the CDR3 is TGCAGTGCTAGAGGTCGGGCGGGGGAGAGTGGTGAGCAGTTCTTC.

This clonotype was detected a few times. V usage is TRBV5-1 and J usage is TRBJ2-5; tentative D call: TRBD1 (5 bases). The V gene lost 0 bases and the J gene lost 1 base, with 10 bases spanning the gap. The CDR3 consists of 15 residues. In germline, CDR1 is SGHRS, CDR2 YFSETQ. In nucleotides, the CDR3 is TGCGCCAGCAGCTTGGCCGGACAAGTCCAAGAGACCCAGTACTTC. Protein sequence: CASSLAGQVQETQYF.

This clonotype was picked up a small number of times. The rearrangement links TRBV7-3 to TRBJ2-3; weak D call: TRBD1 (6 bases). Deletions cut 4 bases from V and 4 bases from J, with 21 bases between. This CDR3 contains 17 residues. Germline V gene sequence: CDR1 SGHTA, CDR2 FQGTGA. CDR3: CASSSALRGGGADTQYF. CDR3 DNA sequence: TGTGCCAGCAGCTCTGCTCTCAGGGGCGGAGGAGCAGATACGCAGTATTTT.

In DNA, the CDR3 is TGCAGTGCTACGTCAGGGACAGCTATCTATGGCTACACCTTC. Amino acid sequence: CSATSGTAIYGYTF. V gene TRBV20-1 combines with J gene TRBJ1-2; 7 nucleotides line up with TRBD1. The trim removed 4 bases at V and 4 bases at J, leaving 9 bases unmatched. The CDR3 consists of 14 residues. Germline V CDR1 and CDR2: DFQATT, SNEGSKA (reference sequence).

The CDR3 loop reads CASSLGGRTPPDTQYF. The CDR3 region has the DNA TGCGCCAGCAGCTTGGGGGGACGGACACCACCAGATACGCAGTATTTT. The genes are TRBV5-1 and TRBJ2-3, with D perhaps given as TRBD1 or TRBD2 (5 bases each). Deletions cut 0 bases from V and 4 bases from J, with 15 bases between. CDR1 SGHRS and CDR2 YFSETQ come from the germline V gene. The CDR3 loop spans 16 amino acids.

This chain joins TRBV5-1 and TRBJ2-1; D possibly uses TRBD1 or TRBD2 (5 bases each). The CDR3 runs 18 residues. Trimming took 6 bases from V and 0 from J, leaving 22 bases between them. CDR1 is SGHRS and CDR2 is YFSETQ in the germline V gene. The CDR3, as DNA: TGCGCCAGCAAGAGGGCAGGGCCTGGGGTTAGCTCCTACAATGAGCAGTTCTTC. Translating gives CASKRAGPGVSSYNEQFF.

This clonotype turned up a few times. This chain joins TRBV6-5 and TRBJ2-7, with D perhaps assigned TRBD1 or TRBD2 (5 bases each). Trimming pared 6 bases from V and 0 bases from J, leaving 18 bases between. The CDR3 has 16 amino acids. Germline V gives CDR1 MNHEY, CDR2 SVGAGI. In DNA form, the CDR3 reads TGTGCCAGCAGCCCCCAGGGACCTACCCTCTCCTACGAGCAGTACTTC. Translating gives CASSPQGPTLSYEQYF.

The chain joins TRBV14 to TRBJ2-5; D is unclear. Germline V gene sequence: CDR1 SGHDN, CDR2 FVKESK. V was shortened by 6 bases and J by 2 bases, with 10 bases between the two germline ends. The CDR3 is 13 residues long. The CDR3 sequence is CASSETPQETQYF. For the CDR3, the DNA is TGTGCCAGCAGTGAAACCCCACAAGAGACCCAGTACTTC.

This clonotype was counted between two and nine times. The chain joins TRBV5-5 to TRBJ2-3; D gene unclear. Germline V gives CDR1 SGHKS, CDR2 YYEKEE (reference sequence). The V end was cut by 1 base, the J end by 4 bases, with 7 bases between. The CDR3 is made up of 13 amino acids. DNA for the CDR3: TGTGCCAGCAGCTTGCGGTCTCCAGATACGCAGTATTTT. Translating gives CASSLRSPDTQYF. The whole variable domain, filled in from reference TRBV5-5 and TRBJ2-3, reads DAGVTQSPTHLIKTRGQQVTLRCSPISGHKSVSWYQQVLGQGPQFIFQYYEKEERGRGNFPDRFSARQFPNYSSELNVNALLLGDSALYLCASSLRSPDTQYFGPGTRLTVL.

This clonotype showed up just a few times. CDR3 in amino acids: CASSFGGSLTEQYF. The DNA of the CDR3 is TGTGCCAGCAGTTTTGGCGGGAGTCTTACCGAGCAGTACTTC. The gene calls are TRBV12-3 or TRBV12-4 and TRBJ2-4; TRBD2 matches at 7 bases. The J call is in doubt because the DNA end fits TRBJ2-7 better. This CDR3 has 14 amino acids.

This clonotype came up a few times. J is TRBJ2-6 and V is TRBV20-1; 7 bases align to TRBD1. V was clipped by 1 base and J by 0 bases; unmatched bases: 6. This CDR3 is built from 17 residues. Germline V gene lookup returns CDR1 DFQATT and CDR2 SNEGSKA (reference sequence). CDR3 nucleotide sequence: TGCAGTGCTAGAGGACAGGGCCTCTTCTCTGGGGCCAACGTCCTGACTTTC. It yields the protein CSARGQGLFSGANVLTF.

This clonotype was observed a few times. The chain combines TRBV29-1 with TRBJ1-2; possibly TRBD1 for D (5 bases). Germline lookup yields CDR1 SQVTM and CDR2 ANQGSEA. V was shortened by 7 bases and J by 2 bases, with 11 bases between the two germline ends. There are 12 residues in the CDR3. For the CDR3, the DNA is TGCAGCGCCCCCGGGGGAAACTATGGCTACACCTTC. Translation: CSAPGGNYGYTF.

V usage is TRBV27 and J usage is TRBJ2-5, with D perhaps being TRBD1 or TRBD2 (6 bases each). CDR1 and CDR2 from the germline V gene are MNHEY and SMNVEV (reference sequence). This CDR3 region has 16 residues. Between the trimmed V and J ends, which lost 1 base and 5 bases, there was a span of 17 bases. The CDR3: CASSLLGGQQGETQYF. The CDR3 DNA reads as TGTGCCAGCAGTTTATTGGGGGGCCAGCAGGGCGAGACCCAGTACTTC.

The genes are TRBV20-1 and TRBJ2-7, with TRBD2 identical over 11 bases. Germline CDR1 is DFQATT and CDR2 is SNEGSKA (reference sequence). After removal of 5 bases from V and 2 bases from J, the junction contained 11 bases not matched to a gene. This CDR3 contains 16 residues. This CDR3 is CSAGPLAGAKTYEQYF. Here the CDR3 DNA reads TGCAGTGCTGGACCACTAGCGGGGGCCAAAACCTACGAGCAGTACTTC.